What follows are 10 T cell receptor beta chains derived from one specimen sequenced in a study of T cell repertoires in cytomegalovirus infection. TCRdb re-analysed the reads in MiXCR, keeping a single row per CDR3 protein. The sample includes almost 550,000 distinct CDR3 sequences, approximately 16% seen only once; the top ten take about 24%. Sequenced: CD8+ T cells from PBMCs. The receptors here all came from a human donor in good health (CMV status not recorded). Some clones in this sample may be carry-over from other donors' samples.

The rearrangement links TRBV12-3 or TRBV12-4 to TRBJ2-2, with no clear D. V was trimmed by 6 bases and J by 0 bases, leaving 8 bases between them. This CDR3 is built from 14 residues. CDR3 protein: CASRASSNTGELFF. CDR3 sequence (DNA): TGTGCCAGCAGGGCGTCTTCGAACACCGGGGAGCTGTTTTTT.

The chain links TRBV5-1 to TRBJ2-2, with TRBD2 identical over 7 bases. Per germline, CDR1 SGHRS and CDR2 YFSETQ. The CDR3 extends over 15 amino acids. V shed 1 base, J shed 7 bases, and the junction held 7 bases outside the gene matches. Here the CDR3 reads CASSLRDYPDGELFF. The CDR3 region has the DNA TGCGCCAGCAGCTTGCGGGACTACCCGGACGGGGAGCTGTTTTTT.

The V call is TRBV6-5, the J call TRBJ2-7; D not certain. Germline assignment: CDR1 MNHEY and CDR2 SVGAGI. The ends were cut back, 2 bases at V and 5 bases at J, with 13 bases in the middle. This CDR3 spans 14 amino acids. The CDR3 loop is CASSYGPPGDEQYF. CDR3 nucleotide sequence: TGTGCCAGCAGTTACGGCCCTCCTGGGGACGAGCAGTACTTC.

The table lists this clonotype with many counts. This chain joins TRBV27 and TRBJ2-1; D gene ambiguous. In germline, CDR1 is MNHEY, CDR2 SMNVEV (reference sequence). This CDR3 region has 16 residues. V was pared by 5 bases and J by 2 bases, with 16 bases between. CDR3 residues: CASSPNRPPTYNEQFF. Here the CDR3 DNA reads TGTGCCAGCAGTCCCAACCGCCCTCCCACCTACAATGAGCAGTTCTTC.

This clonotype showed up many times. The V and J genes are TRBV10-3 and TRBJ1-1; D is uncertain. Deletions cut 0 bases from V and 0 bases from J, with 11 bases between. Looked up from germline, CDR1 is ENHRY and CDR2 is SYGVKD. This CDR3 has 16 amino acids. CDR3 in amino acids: CAISESPGEVNTEAFF. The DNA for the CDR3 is TGTGCCATCAGTGAGTCGCCGGGTGAGGTGAACACTGAAGCTTTCTTT.

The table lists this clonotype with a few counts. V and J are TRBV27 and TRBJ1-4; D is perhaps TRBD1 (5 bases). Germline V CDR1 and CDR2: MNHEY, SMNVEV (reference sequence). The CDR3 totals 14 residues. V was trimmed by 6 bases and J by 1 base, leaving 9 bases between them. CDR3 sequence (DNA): TGTGCCAGCAGCATTAGGGGAACTAATGAAAAACTGTTTTTT. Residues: CASSIRGTNEKLFF. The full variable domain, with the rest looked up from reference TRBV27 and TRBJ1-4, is EAQVTQNPRYLITVTGKKLTVTCSQNMNHEYMSWYRQDPGLGLRQIYYSMNVEVTDKGDVPEGYKVSRKEKRNFPLILESPSPNQTSLYFCASSIRGTNEKLFFGSGTQLSVL.

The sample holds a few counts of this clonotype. This CDR3 is CSATDRESSYEQYF. DNA for the CDR3: TGCAGTGCCACCGACAGGGAGAGCTCCTACGAGCAGTACTTC. The V gene is TRBV20-1, the J gene TRBJ2-7; TRBD1 aligns across 7 bases. V lost 6 bases and J lost 0; bases outside the gene matches: 8. The V gene's germline CDR1 is DFQATT and CDR2 SNEGSKA (reference sequence). The CDR3 length is 14 residues.

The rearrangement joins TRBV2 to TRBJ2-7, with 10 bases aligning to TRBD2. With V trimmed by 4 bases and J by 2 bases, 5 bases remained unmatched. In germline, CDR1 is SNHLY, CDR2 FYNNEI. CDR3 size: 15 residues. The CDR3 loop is CASSGTSGITYEQYF. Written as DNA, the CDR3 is TGTGCCAGCAGTGGTACTAGCGGGATCACCTACGAGCAGTACTTC.

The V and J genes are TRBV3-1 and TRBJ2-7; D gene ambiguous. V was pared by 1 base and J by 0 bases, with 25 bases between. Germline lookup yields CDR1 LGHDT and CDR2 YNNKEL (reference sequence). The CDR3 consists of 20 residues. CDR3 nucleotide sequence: TGTGCCAGCAGCCAAGTTCACCCCATATATGATCGGGCGATCTCCTACGAGCAGTACTTC. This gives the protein CASSQVHPIYDRAISYEQYF.

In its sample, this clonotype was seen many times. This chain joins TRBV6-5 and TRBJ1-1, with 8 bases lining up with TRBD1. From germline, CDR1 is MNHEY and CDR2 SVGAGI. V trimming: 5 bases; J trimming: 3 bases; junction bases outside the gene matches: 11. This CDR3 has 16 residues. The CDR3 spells CASSLRGPGADTEAFF. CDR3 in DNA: TGTGCCAGCAGTCTCAGGGGGCCCGGAGCGGACACTGAAGCTTTCTTT.